These 7 T cell receptor beta chains came from one sample sequenced in a study of shared clonotypes between healthy human individuals. The table came from immunoSEQ multiplex PCR; TCRdb's copy has only in-frame clones and leaves some out. The top ten clones hold 0.057% of a sample with some 550,000 clones, more than 95% of them seen once. The specimen sequenced was naive CD4+ T cells sorted from blood. Stated subset: CD45RA+ positively selected. The receptor set was obtained from a woman aged 30 to 39 in good health.

V usage is TRBV18 and J usage is TRBJ1-5; 9 positions agree with TRBD1. CDR3 length: 14 residues. The germline gives CDR1 KGHSH, CDR2 LQKENI. V was clipped by 5 bases and J by 6 bases; unmatched bases: 5. CDR3 DNA: TGTGCCAGCTCAGGCGACAGGGGGACTCAGCCCCAGCATTTT. Residues: CASSGDRGTQPQHF.

J is TRBJ2-1 and V is TRBV9; D gene uncertain. Trimming pared 3 bases from V and 6 bases from J, leaving 10 bases between. Germline lookup yields CDR1 SGDLS and CDR2 YYNGEE. This CDR3 has 13 amino acids. DNA of the CDR3: TGTGCCAGCAGCGGATTTGTGGTCAATGAGCAGTTCTTC. Its translation is CASSGFVVNEQFF.

This clone is a singleton in its sample. V usage is TRBV6-1 and J usage is TRBJ1-5; 10 bases agree with TRBD1. CDR3 length: 14 amino acids. Germline loops: CDR1 MNHNS, CDR2 SASEGT. V lost 7 bases, J lost 7 bases, and 7 bases stayed unmatched. CDR3 loop: CASMRDRGRQPQHF. CDR3 coding DNA: TGTGCCAGCATGAGGGACAGGGGTCGGCAGCCCCAGCATTTT.

The CDR3 is CASSLSAGGFYGYTF. CDR3 DNA sequence: TGTGCCAGCAGTTTATCGGCAGGGGGCTTCTATGGCTACACCTTC. The gene calls are TRBV28 and TRBJ1-2; the match to TRBD1 covers 8 bases. The CDR3 extends over 15 amino acids. CDR1 and CDR2 from the germline V gene are MDHEN and SYDVKM. Losses at the gene ends were 1 base for V and 4 bases for J; bases not matched to a gene: 5.

J is TRBJ1-1 and V is TRBV27; a weak D match, TRBD1 (5 bases). CDR1 and CDR2 from the germline V gene are MNHEY and SMNVEV (reference sequence). The CDR3 is 14 amino acids. V lost 4 bases and J lost 0, with 9 bases in between. This chain's CDR3 is CASSSGRLNTEAFF. CDR3 sequence (DNA): TGTGCCAGCAGTTCGGGGCGACTGAACACTGAAGCTTTCTTT.

This rearrangement joins TRBV27 to TRBJ2-4, with TRBD1 matching over 8 bases. The CDR3 is made up of 12 amino acids. V was pared by 11 bases and J by 8 bases, with 8 bases of the junction left unmatched. Germline V lookup: CDR1 MNHEY, CDR2 SMNVEV (reference sequence). The CDR3, as DNA: TGTGCCGTGACAGGGGTTGGAGACATTCAGTACTTC. Translation gives CAVTGVGDIQYF.

This sequence joins TRBV6-1 and TRBJ1-4, with D perhaps matching TRBD1 (6 bases). There are 14 residues in the CDR3. The germline V gene encodes CDR1 MNHNS and CDR2 SASEGT. V shed 4 bases and J shed 8 bases, with 14 bases lying between them. CDR3 in DNA: TGTGCCAGCAGTGGGGGGCAGTTTTGGGAAAAACTGTTTTTT. It translates to CASSGGQFWEKLFF.